This TCR beta chain derives from a study of blood T cell repertoires in COVID-19. Study-level information: Spain, Italy and the United States supplied samples that represented acute and convalescent COVID-19. Nucleic acid was either cDNA or gDNA, and it came from T cells, B-cell-depleted T cells, or PBMCs.

Trimming took off 4 bases at V and 1 base at J, with 7 bases between the two ends. The V gene's germline CDR1 is SNHLY and CDR2 FYNNEI. The CDR3 runs 13 residues. In the study's own analysis: Reference gene primer amplification in the assay estimated nucleated cell counts. Sequenced by immunoSEQ multiplex PCR; TCRdb stores in-frame clones only, minus some. V, J and clone size derive from that table, while D and trimming were established from the DNA sequence. The sample lists 150,000 to 200,000 clones, 80% occurring once. The TCR sequence derives from a man aged 60 to 75 with acute or convalescent COVID-19. V and J are TRBV2 and TRBJ1-1; no definite D call. Sequencing was performed on peripheral blood. The CDR3: CASSVARNTEAFF. The CDR3 nucleotides are TGTGCCAGCAGTGTCGCCAGGAACACTGAAGCTTTCTTT.